This T cell receptor (beta chain) was documented in a study of control samples from healthy donors and cancer patients. V dropped 10 bases and J dropped 10 bases, with 13 bases sitting between them. Germline CDR1 is MNHEY and CDR2 is SVGAGI. The CDR3 length is 10 residues. Using immunoSEQ multiplex PCR, the repertoire was profiled, and TCRdb retains in-frame clones only, with some absent. The profile shows some 130,000 clones, around 93% of them singletons. This clone was seen a single time. This TCR came from a man aged 45-60 years with head and neck cancer. The chain uses TRBV6-5 and TRBJ1-2; D might be TRBD1 (5 bases). Sequencing was carried out using PBMCs. The CDR3 region has the DNA TGTGCCACCCAGGGCAGGGTCTACACCTTC. The encoded protein is CATQGRVYTF.